A single sample is the source of the 18 T cell receptor beta chains below, sequenced in a study of blood T cell repertoires in COVID-19. Sequenced by immunoSEQ multiplex PCR; TCRdb stores in-frame clones only, minus some. Seen here are 53,000 or so clones, approximately 90% observed once, and the top ten hold 2.5% to 3.5%. The sequenced sample consisted of peripheral blood. These receptors all stem from a human donor in a cohort sampled during active COVID-19.

This chain connects TRBV28 to TRBJ2-7; 7 bases are shared with TRBD1. V trimming: 4 bases; J trimming: 2 bases; junction bases outside the gene matches: 5. CDR1 and CDR2 (germline): MDHEN, SYDVKM. The CDR3 totals 14 residues. CDR3 in DNA: TGTGCCAGCAGTTCAGTCACAGGGGCCTACGAGCAGTACTTC. This encodes CASSSVTGAYEQYF.

The rearrangement uses TRBV5-5 and TRBJ2-7, with TRBD1 matching over 8 bases. The CDR3 length is 15 residues. Germline loops: CDR1 SGHKS, CDR2 YYEKEE (reference sequence). Trimming cost V 4 bases and J 1 base; bases outside gene matches: 7. CDR3 sequence: CASSLGRTGSYEQYF. The CDR3 nucleotides are TGTGCCAGCAGCCTGGGCCGGACAGGGTCCTACGAGCAGTACTTC.

V and J are TRBV9 and TRBJ1-3; D gene ambiguous. The V gene's germline CDR1 is SGDLS and CDR2 YYNGEE. Trimming removed 7 bases from V and 0 bases from J, with 8 bases in between. The CDR3 runs 13 residues. CDR3 nucleotides: TGTGCCAGCGGAGGAGGCTCTGGAAACACCATATATTTT. As protein: CASGGGSGNTIYF.

The V gene is TRBV4-1, the J gene TRBJ1-1; D unclear. Trimming stripped 1 base from V and 6 bases from J, with 9 bases between. The CDR3 is 13 residues long. Germline CDR1 is MGHRA and CDR2 is YSYEKL. The CDR3 is CASSQVAGAEAFF. CDR3 nucleotide sequence: TGCGCCAGCAGCCAAGTGGCAGGCGCTGAAGCTTTCTTT.

This sequence joins TRBV6-6 and TRBJ1-1, with D maybe TRBD1 (5 bases). The CDR3 consists of 11 residues. V lost 6 bases and J lost 10, with 12 bases in between. Germline lookup yields CDR1 MNHNY and CDR2 SVGAGI (reference sequence). Here the CDR3 reads CASRKGVGAFF. CDR3 nucleotides: TGTGCCAGCAGGAAAGGGGTCGGAGCTTTCTTT.

The chain carries TRBV4-3 and TRBJ1-1; 7 bases map to TRBD1. J lost 6 bases, V lost 4 bases, and 23 bases had no gene match. There are 19 residues in the CDR3. Per the germline V gene, CDR1 is LGHNA and CDR2 is YSLEER. CDR3 DNA sequence: TGCGCCAGCAGCCGAGAAGATTACGGGACAGCTGAACAGAGGGCTGAAGCTTTCTTT. Its translation is CASSREDYGTAEQRAEAFF.

The genes are TRBV29-1 and TRBJ1-1, with 9 nucleotides matching TRBD1. V trimming: 1 base; J trimming: 6 bases; junction bases outside the gene matches: 12. CDR1 is SQVTM, CDR2 ANQGSEA, per germline. The CDR3 totals 16 residues. CDR3 amino acids: CSVEVAERTGEPEAFF. CDR3 DNA: TGCAGCGTTGAAGTCGCCGAAAGGACAGGGGAGCCTGAAGCTTTCTTT. Drawing the rest from reference TRBV29-1 and TRBJ1-1, the complete variable domain is SAVISQKPSRDICQRGTSLTIQCQVDSQVTMMFWYRQQPGQSLTLIATANQGSEATYESGFVIDKFPISRPNLTFSTLTVSNMSPEDSSIYLCSVEVAERTGEPEAFFGQGTRLTVV.

The chain recombines TRBV6-6 with TRBJ1-5; unclear D gene. The CDR3 has 16 amino acids. The germline V gene has CDR1 MNHNY and CDR2 SVGAGI (reference sequence). Trimming pared 3 bases from V and 3 bases from J, leaving 15 bases between. In nucleotides, the CDR3 is TGTGCCAGCAGTTATCCCCCAGGTGCTTACAATCAGCCCCAGCATTTT. Translated, it gives CASSYPPGAYNQPQHF.

The chain uses TRBV24-1 and TRBJ2-1; perhaps TRBD2 as D (5 bases). CDR3 length: 14 amino acids. Looked up from germline, CDR1 is KGHDR and CDR2 is SFDVKD. V shed 5 bases and J shed 3 bases, with 10 bases lying between them. This CDR3 reads CATSGGSDYNEQFF. The DNA of the CDR3 is TGTGCCACCAGTGGCGGTAGCGACTACAATGAGCAGTTCTTC.

V is TRBV5-6 and J is TRBJ2-7; D is undetermined. This CDR3 comprises 17 residues. Germline V lookup: CDR1 SGHDT, CDR2 YYEEEE. Trimming removed 1 base at V and 5 bases at J, with 22 bases between. CDR3 sequence (DNA): TGTGCCAGCAGCTTGTTCTGGCCTTTTGGTGGGCTGAACGAGCAGTACGTC. Its protein is CASSLFWPFGGLNEQYV.

The chain links TRBV18 to TRBJ1-1; tentative D call: TRBD1 (6 bases). Germline CDR1 reads KGHSH; CDR2 reads LQKENI. V lost 6 bases and J 1 base, leaving 18 bases between the germline ends. The CDR3 runs 16 residues. CDR3 coding DNA: TGTGCCAGCTCTCTTGAGACAGGTTGGGGGAACACTGAAGCTTTCTTT. Protein: CASSLETGWGNTEAFF.

The table lists this clone with a count of one. CDR3 sequence reads: CASSRELYEQYF. In DNA form, the CDR3 reads TGTGCCAGCAGTCGGGAGCTTTACGAGCAGTACTTC. The rearrangement joins TRBV28 to TRBJ2-7; maybe TRBD2 (6 bases). Trimming removed 5 bases from V and 4 bases from J, with 9 bases in between. This CDR3 is built from 12 residues. The germline CDR1 and CDR2 sequences are MDHEN and SYDVKM.

The chain joins TRBV6-5 to TRBJ2-7; a weak D match, TRBD1 (6 bases). Germline values: CDR1 MNHEY, CDR2 SVGAGI. The V gene lost 7 bases and the J gene lost 2 bases, with 15 bases spanning the gap. The CDR3 sequence is 14 residues long. The CDR3 protein is CASIITQGPYEQYF. The CDR3 DNA reads TGTGCCAGCATTATAACCCAGGGGCCCTACGAGCAGTACTTC.

The chain recombines TRBV9 with TRBJ1-6; the D is unclear. Germline V CDR1 and CDR2: SGDLS, YYNGEE. The CDR3 totals 17 residues. V was clipped by 0 bases and J by 0 bases, with 10 bases between them. The CDR3 DNA reads TGTGCCAGCAGCGTAGGGTATTCGAGCTCCTATAATTCACCCCTCCACTTT. Residues: CASSVGYSSSYNSPLHF.

V is TRBV6-5 and J is TRBJ1-5, with D possibly TRBD1 on 6 matching bases. The germline V gene encodes CDR1 MNHEY and CDR2 SVGAGI. With 5 bases removed from V and 6 bases from J, the gap between germline ends came to 11 bases. The CDR3 is 13 amino acids. CDR3 coding DNA: TGTGCCAGCAGTAGGGGAGGGGGTCAGCCCCAGCATTTT. This gives the protein CASSRGGGQPQHF.

This chain joins TRBV5-1 and TRBJ1-1; D is ambiguous. V gave up 0 bases and J gave up 1 base, with 10 bases separating them. The CDR3 is 15 amino acids. CDR1 is SGHRS, CDR2 YFSETQ, per germline. DNA for the CDR3: TGCGCCAGCAGCTTGGCAAGCTTTTCGAACACTGAAGCTTTCTTT. Protein product: CASSLASFSNTEAFF.

This rearrangement joins TRBV6-2 or TRBV6-3 to TRBJ1-1; D might be TRBD1 (5 bases). Germline CDR1 is MNHEY and CDR2 is SVGEGT. There are 13 residues in the CDR3. The V end lost 5 bases, the J end lost 1 base, and 8 bases lay between the germline ends. The CDR3 here is CASSVTGNTEAFF. The CDR3, as DNA: TGTGCCAGCAGTGTAACAGGGAACACTGAAGCTTTCTTT.

This chain links TRBV29-1 with TRBJ1-2, with 7 bases aligning to TRBD1. The length of the CDR3 is 15 residues. J lost 8 bases, V lost 3 bases, and 15 bases had no gene match. Germline assignment: CDR1 SQVTM and CDR2 ANQGSEA. The CDR3 sequence: CSVDPGTALPGGYTF. The CDR3 DNA is TGCAGCGTTGACCCCGGGACAGCTTTGCCGGGCGGCTACACCTTC.